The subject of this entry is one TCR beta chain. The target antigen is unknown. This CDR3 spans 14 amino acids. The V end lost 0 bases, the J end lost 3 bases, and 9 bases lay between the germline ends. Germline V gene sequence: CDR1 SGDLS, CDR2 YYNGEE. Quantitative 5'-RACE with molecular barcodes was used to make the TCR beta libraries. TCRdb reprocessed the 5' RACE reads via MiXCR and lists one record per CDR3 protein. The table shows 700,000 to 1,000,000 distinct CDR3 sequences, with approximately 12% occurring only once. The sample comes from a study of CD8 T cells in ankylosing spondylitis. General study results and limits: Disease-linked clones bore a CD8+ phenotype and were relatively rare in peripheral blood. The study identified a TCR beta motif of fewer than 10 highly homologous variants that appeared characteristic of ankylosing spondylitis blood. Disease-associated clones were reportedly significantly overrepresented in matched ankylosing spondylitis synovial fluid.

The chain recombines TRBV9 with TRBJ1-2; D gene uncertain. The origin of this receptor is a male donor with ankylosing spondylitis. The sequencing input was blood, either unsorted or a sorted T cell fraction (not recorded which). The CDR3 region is CASSVASHDYGYTF. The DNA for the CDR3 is TGTGCCAGCAGCGTAGCTAGCCACGACTATGGCTACACCTTC.